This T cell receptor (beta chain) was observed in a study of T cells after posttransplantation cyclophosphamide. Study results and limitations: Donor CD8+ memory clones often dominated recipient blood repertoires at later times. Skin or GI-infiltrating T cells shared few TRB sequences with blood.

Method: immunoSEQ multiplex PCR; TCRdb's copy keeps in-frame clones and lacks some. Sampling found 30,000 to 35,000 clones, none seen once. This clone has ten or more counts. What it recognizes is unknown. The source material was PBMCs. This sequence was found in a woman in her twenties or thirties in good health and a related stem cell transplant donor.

The CDR3, as DNA: TGTGCCAGCGCCTGGCAGTCAGGGGAGACCCAGTACTTC. Amino acids: CASAWQSGETQYF. This chain links TRBV6-6 with TRBJ2-5; possible D gene TRBD1, 5 bases. The CDR3 length is 13 residues. Trimming took off 8 bases at V and 5 bases at J, with 15 bases between the two ends. Germline CDR1 MNHNY, CDR2 SVGAGI (reference sequence).